The clone carrying this T cell receptor (beta chain) showed up just a few times. Every bit of the isolated RNA underwent reverse transcription, so sequencing read expressed TCRB transcripts. The data were produced by immunoSEQ multiplex PCR, yet TCRdb's version contains in-frame clones alone and is incomplete. Counted here are under 300,000 clones, 25% to 30% occurring once; the ten biggest clones make up roughly 4%. This specimen comes from a study of beta chain features in type 1 diabetes. The CDR3 is 16 amino acids. The V gene lost 1 base and the J gene lost 2 bases, with 13 bases spanning the gap. Germline lookup yields CDR1 SGHVS and CDR2 FNYEAQ.

The TCR sequence derives from a young man in good health. The specimen was central memory CD4+ T cells from blood. The chain is built from TRBV7-6 and TRBJ2-3; a possible D gene is TRBD2 (5 bases). The chain's CDR3 is CASSLGPGSVTDTQYF. In nucleotides, the CDR3 is TGTGCCAGCAGCTTAGGGCCGGGGAGTGTCACAGATACGCAGTATTTT.